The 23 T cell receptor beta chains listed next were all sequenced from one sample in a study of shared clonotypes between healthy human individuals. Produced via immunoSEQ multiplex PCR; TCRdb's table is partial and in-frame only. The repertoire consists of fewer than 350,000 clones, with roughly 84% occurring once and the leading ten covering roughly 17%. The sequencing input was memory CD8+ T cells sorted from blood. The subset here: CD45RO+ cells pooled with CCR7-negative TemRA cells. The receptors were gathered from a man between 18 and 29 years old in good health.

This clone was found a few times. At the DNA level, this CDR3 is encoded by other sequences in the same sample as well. The CDR3 sequence: CSVEDTYNEQFF. CDR3 bases: TGCAGCGTTGAAGACACTTACAATGAGCAGTTCTTC. The gene calls are TRBV29-1 and TRBJ2-1; D not certain. The CDR3 is made up of 12 amino acids. Germline lookup yields CDR1 SQVTM and CDR2 ANQGSEA. V was trimmed by 0 bases and J by 4 bases, leaving 4 bases between them.

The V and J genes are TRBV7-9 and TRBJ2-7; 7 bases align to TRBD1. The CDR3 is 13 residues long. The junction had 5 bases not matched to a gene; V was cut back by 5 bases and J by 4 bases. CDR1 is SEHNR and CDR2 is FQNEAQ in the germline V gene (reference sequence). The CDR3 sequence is CASSGGQPYEQYF. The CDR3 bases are TGTGCCAGCAGCGGGGGACAGCCATACGAGCAGTACTTC.

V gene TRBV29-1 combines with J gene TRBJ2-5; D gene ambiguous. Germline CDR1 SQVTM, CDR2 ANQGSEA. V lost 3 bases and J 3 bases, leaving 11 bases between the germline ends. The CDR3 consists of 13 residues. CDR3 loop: CSVDDGWEETQYF. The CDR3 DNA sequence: TGCAGCGTTGACGACGGGTGGGAAGAGACCCAGTACTTC.

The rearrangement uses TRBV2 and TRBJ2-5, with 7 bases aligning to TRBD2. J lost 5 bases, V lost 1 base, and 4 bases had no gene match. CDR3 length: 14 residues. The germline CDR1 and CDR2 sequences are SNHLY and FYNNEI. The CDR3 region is CASSEVLAPETQYF. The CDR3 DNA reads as TGTGCCAGCAGTGAAGTACTAGCGCCGGAGACCCAGTACTTC.

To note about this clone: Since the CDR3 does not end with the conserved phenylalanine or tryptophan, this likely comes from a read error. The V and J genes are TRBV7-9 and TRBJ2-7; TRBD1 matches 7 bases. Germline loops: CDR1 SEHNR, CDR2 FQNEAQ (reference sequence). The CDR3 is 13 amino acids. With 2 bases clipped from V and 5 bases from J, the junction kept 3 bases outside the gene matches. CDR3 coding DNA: TGTGCCAGCAGCTTAATTACAGGGGACGAGCAGTACCTC. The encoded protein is CASSLITGDEQYL.

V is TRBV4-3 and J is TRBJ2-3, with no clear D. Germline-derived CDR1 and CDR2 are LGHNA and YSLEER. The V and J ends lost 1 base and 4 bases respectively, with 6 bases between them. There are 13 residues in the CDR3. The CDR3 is CASSQVRPDTQYF. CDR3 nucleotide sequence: TGCGCCAGCAGCCAAGTACGTCCAGATACGCAGTATTTT.

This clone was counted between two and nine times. CDR3 protein: CASSLGLTYEQYF. CDR3 DNA: TGTGCCAGCAGTTTAGGACTCACCTACGAGCAGTACTTC. V and J are TRBV27 and TRBJ2-7; possibly TRBD2 for D (5 bases). This CDR3 spans 13 amino acids. CDR1 is MNHEY, CDR2 SMNVEV, per germline (reference sequence). With 2 bases removed from V and 2 bases from J, the gap between germline ends came to 7 bases.

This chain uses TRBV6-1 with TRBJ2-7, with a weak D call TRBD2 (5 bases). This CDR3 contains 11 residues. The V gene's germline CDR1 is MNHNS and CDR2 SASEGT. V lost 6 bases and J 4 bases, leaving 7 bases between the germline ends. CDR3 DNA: TGTGCCAGCAGGGAGGTTTACGAGCAGTACTTC. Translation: CASREVYEQYF.

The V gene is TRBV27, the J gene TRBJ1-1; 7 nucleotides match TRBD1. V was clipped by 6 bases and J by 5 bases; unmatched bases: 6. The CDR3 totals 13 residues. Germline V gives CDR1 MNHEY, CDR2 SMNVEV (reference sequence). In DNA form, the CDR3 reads TGTGCCAGCAGCCCGGGACAGAAGACTGAAGCTTTCTTT. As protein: CASSPGQKTEAFF.

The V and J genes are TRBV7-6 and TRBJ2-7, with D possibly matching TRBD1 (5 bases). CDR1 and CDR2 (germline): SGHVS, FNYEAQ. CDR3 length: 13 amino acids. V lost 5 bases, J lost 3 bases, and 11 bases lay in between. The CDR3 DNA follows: TGTGCCAGCAGCCCACCCCAGGGCTACGAGCAGTACTTC. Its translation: CASSPPQGYEQYF.

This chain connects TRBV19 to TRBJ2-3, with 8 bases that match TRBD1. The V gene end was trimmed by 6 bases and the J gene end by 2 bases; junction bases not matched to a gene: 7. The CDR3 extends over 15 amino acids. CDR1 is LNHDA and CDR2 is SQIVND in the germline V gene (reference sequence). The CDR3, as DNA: TGTGCCAGTAGCCCGGACAGGGCTTCCACAGATACGCAGTATTTT. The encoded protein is CASSPDRASTDTQYF.

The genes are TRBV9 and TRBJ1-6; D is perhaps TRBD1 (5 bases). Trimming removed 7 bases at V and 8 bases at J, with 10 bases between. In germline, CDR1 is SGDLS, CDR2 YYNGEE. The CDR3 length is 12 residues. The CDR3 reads CASGTADSPLHF. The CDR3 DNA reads TGTGCCAGCGGGACGGCGGATTCACCCCTCCACTTT.

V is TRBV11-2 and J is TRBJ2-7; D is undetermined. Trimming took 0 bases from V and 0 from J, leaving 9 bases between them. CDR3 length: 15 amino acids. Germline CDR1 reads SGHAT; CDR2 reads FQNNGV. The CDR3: CASSLEWVYSYEQYF. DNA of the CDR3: TGTGCCAGCAGCTTAGAATGGGTCTACTCCTACGAGCAGTACTTC. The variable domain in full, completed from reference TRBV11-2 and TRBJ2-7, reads EAGVAQSPRYKIIEKRQSVAFWCNPISGHATLYWYQQILGQGPKLLIQFQNNGVVDDSQLPKDRFSAERLKGVDSTLKIQPAKLEDSAVYLCASSLEWVYSYEQYFGPGTRLTVT.

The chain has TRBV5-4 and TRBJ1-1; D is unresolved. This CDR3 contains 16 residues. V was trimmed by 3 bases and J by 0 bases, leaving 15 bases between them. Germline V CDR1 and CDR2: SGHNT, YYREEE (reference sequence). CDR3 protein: CASSSVPAGMNTEAFF. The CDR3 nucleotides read TGTGCCAGCAGCTCGGTCCCGGCGGGGATGAACACTGAAGCTTTCTTT. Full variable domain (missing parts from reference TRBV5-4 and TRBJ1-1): ETGVTQSPTHLIKTRGQQVTLRCSSQSGHNTVSWYQQALGQGPQFIFQYYREEENGRGNFPPRFSGLQFPNYSSELNVNALELDDSALYLCASSSVPAGMNTEAFFGQGTRLTVV.

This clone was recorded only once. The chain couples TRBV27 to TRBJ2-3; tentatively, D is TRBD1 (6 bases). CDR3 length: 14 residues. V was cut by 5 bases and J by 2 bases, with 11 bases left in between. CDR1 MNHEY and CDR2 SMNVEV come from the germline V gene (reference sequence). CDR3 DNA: TGTGCCAGCAGTCCCCGGACAGTCACAGATACGCAGTATTTT. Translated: CASSPRTVTDTQYF.

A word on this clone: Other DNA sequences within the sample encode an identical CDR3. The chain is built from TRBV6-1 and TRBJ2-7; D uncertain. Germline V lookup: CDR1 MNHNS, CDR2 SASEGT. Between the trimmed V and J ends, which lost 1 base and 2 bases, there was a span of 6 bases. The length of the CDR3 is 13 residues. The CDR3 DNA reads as TGTGCCAGCAGTGAAGGAGGTACCTACGAGCAGTACTTC. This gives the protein CASSEGGTYEQYF.

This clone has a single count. The CDR3 sequence: CASSLFRQGSTDTQYF. In DNA form, the CDR3 reads TGTGCCAGCAGTTTATTTAGGCAGGGCAGCACAGATACGCAGTATTTT. The rearrangement links TRBV27 to TRBJ2-3; perhaps TRBD1 as D (5 bases). V was cut by 1 base and J by 0 bases, with 11 bases left in between. CDR3 size: 16 residues. Germline-derived CDR1 and CDR2 are MNHEY and SMNVEV (reference sequence).

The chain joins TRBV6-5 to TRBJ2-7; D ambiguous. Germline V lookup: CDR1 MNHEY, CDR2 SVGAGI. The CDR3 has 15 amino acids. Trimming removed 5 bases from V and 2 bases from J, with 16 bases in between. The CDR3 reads CASSPSSLPTYEQYF. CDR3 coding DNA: TGTGCCAGCAGTCCGAGTTCCCTCCCCACCTACGAGCAGTACTTC.

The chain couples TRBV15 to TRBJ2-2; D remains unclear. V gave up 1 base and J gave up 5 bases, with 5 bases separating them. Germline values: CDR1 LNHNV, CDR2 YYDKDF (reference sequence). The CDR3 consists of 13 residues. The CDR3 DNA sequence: TGTGCCACCAGCAGAGTTAGGACCGGGGAGCTGTTTTTT. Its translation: CATSRVRTGELFF.

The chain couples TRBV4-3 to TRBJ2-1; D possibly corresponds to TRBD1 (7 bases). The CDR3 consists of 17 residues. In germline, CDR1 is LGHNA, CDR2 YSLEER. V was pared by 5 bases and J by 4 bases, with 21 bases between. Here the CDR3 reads CASSDRVAVSPYNEQFF. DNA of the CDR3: TGCGCCAGCAGCGACAGGGTAGCGGTCTCCCCGTACAATGAGCAGTTCTTC.

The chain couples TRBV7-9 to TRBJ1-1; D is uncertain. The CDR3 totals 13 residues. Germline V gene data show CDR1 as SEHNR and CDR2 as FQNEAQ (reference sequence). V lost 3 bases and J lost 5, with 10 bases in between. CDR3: CASSFPLRTEAFF. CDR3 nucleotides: TGTGCCAGCAGCTTCCCCCTAAGGACTGAAGCTTTCTTT.

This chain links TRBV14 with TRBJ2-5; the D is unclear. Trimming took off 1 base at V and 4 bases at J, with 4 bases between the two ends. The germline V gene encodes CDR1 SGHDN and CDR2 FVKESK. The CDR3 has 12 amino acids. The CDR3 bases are TGTGCCAGCAGCCAAGCTTTAGAGACCCAGTACTTC. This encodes CASSQALETQYF. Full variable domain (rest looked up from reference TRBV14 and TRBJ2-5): EAGVTQFPSHSVIEKGQTVTLRCDPISGHDNLYWYRRVMGKEIKFLLHFVKESKQDESGMPNNRFLAERTGGTYSTLKVQPAELEDSGVYFCASSQALETQYFGPGTRLLVL.

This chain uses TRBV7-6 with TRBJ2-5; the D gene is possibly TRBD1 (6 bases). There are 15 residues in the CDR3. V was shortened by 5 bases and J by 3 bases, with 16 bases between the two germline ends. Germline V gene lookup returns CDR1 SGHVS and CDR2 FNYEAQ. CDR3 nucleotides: TGTGCCAGCAGCATCACTGCAGGGGAAAAAGAGACCCAGTACTTC. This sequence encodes CASSITAGEKETQYF. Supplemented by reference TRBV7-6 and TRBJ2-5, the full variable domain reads GAGVSQSPRYKVTKRGQDVALRCDPISGHVSLYWYRQALGQGPEFLTYFNYEAQQDKSGLPNDRFSAERPEGSISTLTIQRTEQRDSAMYRCASSITAGEKETQYFGPGTRLLVL.